A selection of T cell receptor beta chains follows, all from one sample in a study of blood T cell repertoires in COVID-19. This table comes from immunoSEQ multiplex PCR, and its TCRdb copy is limited to in-frame clones, with some not included. The sample lists some 230,000 clones; about 80% were seen once. What was sequenced was peripheral blood. The receptors here all came from a woman aged 55-69 years with acute or convalescent COVID-19. CDR3s leave out the opening cysteine and the closing phenylalanine or tryptophan. Each record gives: V gene, J gene, CDR3 protein.

V gene: TRBV10-3
J gene: TRBJ1-2
CDR3 protein: AISRGYGYT

V gene: TRBV3-1/TRBV3-2
J gene: TRBJ1-1
CDR3 protein: ASRSGDAEAF

V gene: TRBV3-1/TRBV3-2
J gene: TRBJ2-3
CDR3 protein: ASSQDRGESTDTQY

V gene: TRBV6-2/TRBV6-3
J gene: TRBJ2-1
CDR3 protein: ASSYSGGSYNEQF

V gene: TRBV19
J gene: TRBJ1-5
CDR3 protein: ASSIEGGNQPQH

V gene: TRBV12-3/TRBV12-4
J gene: TRBJ2-7
CDR3 protein: ASSSTVHEQY

V gene: TRBV9
J gene: TRBJ1-1
CDR3 protein: ASSVGGQITEAF

V gene: TRBV27
J gene: TRBJ1-1
CDR3 protein: ASRVQGTLNTEAF

V gene: TRBV3-1/TRBV3-2
J gene: TRBJ1-1
CDR3 protein: ASSETGAAATEAF

V gene: TRBV9
J gene: TRBJ1-6
CDR3 protein: ASSPGSGQGRNSPLH

V gene: TRBV7-8
J gene: TRBJ2-3
CDR3 protein: ASSFLAGSSTDTQY

V gene: TRBV11-2
J gene: TRBJ2-2
CDR3 protein: ASSFSRQGGTGELF

V gene: TRBV5-4
J gene: TRBJ1-2
CDR3 protein: ASSRRGEAGNYGYT

V gene: TRBV20-1
J gene: TRBJ1-2
CDR3 protein: SAGADGYT

V gene: TRBV6-5
J gene: TRBJ2-7
CDR3 protein: ASNTDRGHSEQY

V gene: TRBV9
J gene: TRBJ2-5
CDR3 protein: ASSVGRGGLETQY

V gene: TRBV7-9
J gene: TRBJ2-3
CDR3 protein: ASSFRMTSTDTQY

V gene: TRBV7-8
J gene: TRBJ2-1
CDR3 protein: ASSFVSGGAGEQF

V gene: TRBV7-3
J gene: TRBJ2-3
CDR3 protein: ASSERPSGGGTDTQY

V gene: TRBV5-1
J gene: TRBJ2-7
CDR3 protein: ASSLVPQGGSYEQY

V gene: TRBV6-5
J gene: TRBJ1-5
CDR3 protein: ASSYGQGRQPQH

V gene: TRBV12-3/TRBV12-4
J gene: TRBJ1-2
CDR3 protein: ASSGQYNYGYT

V gene: TRBV2
J gene: TRBJ2-2
CDR3 protein: ASSDNRGGGTGELF

V gene: TRBV7-2
J gene: TRBJ1-2
CDR3 protein: ASSFPGTANYGYT

V gene: TRBV11-1
J gene: TRBJ2-3
CDR3 protein: ASSPLAGGSTDTQY

V gene: TRBV21-1
J gene: TRBJ2-7
CDR3 protein: ASSTQTSGVSYEQY

V gene: TRBV18
J gene: TRBJ1-6
CDR3 protein: ASSPSGDSPLH

V gene: TRBV30
J gene: TRBJ1-4
CDR3 protein: AWSATRYEKLF

V gene: TRBV7-9
J gene: TRBJ1-2
CDR3 protein: ASSLAQGLEGYT

V gene: TRBV15
J gene: TRBJ2-1
CDR3 protein: ATSGGGGAYEQF

V gene: TRBV7-9
J gene: TRBJ2-3
CDR3 protein: ASRPGTSSLADTQY

V gene: TRBV6-5
J gene: TRBJ1-1
CDR3 protein: ASYGGRRTF